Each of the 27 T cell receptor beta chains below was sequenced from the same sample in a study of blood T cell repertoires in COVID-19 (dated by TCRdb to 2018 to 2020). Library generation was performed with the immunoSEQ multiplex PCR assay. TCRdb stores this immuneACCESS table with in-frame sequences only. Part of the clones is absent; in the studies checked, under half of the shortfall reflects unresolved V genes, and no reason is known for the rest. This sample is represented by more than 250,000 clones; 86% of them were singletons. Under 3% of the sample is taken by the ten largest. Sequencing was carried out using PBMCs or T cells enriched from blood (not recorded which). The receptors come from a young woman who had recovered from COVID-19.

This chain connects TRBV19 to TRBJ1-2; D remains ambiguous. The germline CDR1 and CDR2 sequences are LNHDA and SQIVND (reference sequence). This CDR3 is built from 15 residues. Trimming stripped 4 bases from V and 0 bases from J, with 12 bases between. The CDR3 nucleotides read TGTGCCAGTAGTACTCAACAGCTTTCTAACTATGGCTACACCTTC. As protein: CASSTQQLSNYGYTF.

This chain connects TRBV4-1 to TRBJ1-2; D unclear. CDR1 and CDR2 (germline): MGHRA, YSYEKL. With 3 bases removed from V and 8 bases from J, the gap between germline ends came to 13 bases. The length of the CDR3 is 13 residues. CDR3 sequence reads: CASSHGLGRGYTF. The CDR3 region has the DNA TGCGCCAGCAGCCATGGCCTAGGGAGGGGCTACACCTTC.

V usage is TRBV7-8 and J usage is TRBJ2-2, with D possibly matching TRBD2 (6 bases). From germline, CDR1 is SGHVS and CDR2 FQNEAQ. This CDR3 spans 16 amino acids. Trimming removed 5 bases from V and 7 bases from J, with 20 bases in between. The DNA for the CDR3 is TGTGCCAGCAGCCTACTCGGGCTAGCGAGGGTCGGGGAGCTGTTTTTT. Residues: CASSLLGLARVGELFF.

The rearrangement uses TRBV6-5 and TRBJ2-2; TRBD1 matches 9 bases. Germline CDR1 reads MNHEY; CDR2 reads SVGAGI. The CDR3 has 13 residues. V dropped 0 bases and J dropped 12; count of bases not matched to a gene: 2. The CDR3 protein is CASSYSGQGKLFF. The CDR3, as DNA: TGTGCCAGCAGTTACTCCGGACAGGGGAAGCTGTTTTTT.

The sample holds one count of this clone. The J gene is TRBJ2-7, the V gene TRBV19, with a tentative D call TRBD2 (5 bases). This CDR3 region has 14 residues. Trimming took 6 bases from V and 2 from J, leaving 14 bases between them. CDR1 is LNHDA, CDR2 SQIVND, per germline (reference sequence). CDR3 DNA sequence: TGTGCCAGTAGCCCAGTCCGGGGTCCCTACGAGCAGTACTTC. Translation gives CASSPVRGPYEQYF.

CDR3 nucleotides: TGTGCCAGCTCACCCCGGGAGGCCAAAGGGAATTCACCCCTCCACTTT. It encodes CASSPREAKGNSPLHF. V usage is TRBV18 and J usage is TRBJ1-6; D gene uncertain. V gave up 3 bases and J gave up 7 bases, with 16 bases separating them. The CDR3 runs to 16 residues. Per germline, CDR1 KGHSH and CDR2 LQKENI.

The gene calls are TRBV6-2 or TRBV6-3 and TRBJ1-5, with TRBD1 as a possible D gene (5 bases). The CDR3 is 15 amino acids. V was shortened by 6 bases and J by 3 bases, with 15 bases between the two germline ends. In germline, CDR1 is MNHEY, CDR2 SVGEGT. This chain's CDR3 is CASSPGSGPNQPQHF. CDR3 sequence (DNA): TGTGCCAGCAGCCCCGGGTCAGGGCCCAATCAGCCCCAGCATTTT.

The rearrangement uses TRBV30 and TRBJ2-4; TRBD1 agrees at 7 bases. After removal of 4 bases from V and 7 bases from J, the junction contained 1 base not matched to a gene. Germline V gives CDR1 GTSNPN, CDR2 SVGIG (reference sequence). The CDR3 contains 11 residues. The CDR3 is CAWTGQNIQYF. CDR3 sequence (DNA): TGTGCCTGGACGGGACAGAACATTCAGTACTTC.

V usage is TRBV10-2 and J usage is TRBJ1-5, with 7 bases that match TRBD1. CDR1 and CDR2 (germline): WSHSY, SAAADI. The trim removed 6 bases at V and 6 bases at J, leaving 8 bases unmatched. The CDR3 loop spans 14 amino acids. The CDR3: CASSGNRGGQPQHF. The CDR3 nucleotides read TGCGCCAGCAGCGGCAACAGGGGTGGTCAGCCCCAGCATTTT.

CDR3 sequence: CASSPRDRVNTGELFF. The CDR3 coding sequence is TGTGCCAGCTCACCACGGGACAGGGTGAACACCGGGGAGCTGTTTTTT. The genes are TRBV18 and TRBJ2-2; TRBD1 aligns across 9 bases. CDR3 length equals 16 residues. The V segment lost 1 base and the J segment 1 base; nucleotides outside the gene matches: 1. The germline V gene encodes CDR1 KGHSH and CDR2 LQKENI.

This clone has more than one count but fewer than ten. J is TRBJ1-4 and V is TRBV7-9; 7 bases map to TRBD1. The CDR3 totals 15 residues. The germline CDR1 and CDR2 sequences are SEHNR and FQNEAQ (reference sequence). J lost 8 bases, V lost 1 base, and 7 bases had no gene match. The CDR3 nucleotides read TGTGCCAGCAGCTTAGGAAGGGGACAGTCCGAAAAACTGTTTTTT. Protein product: CASSLGRGQSEKLFF.

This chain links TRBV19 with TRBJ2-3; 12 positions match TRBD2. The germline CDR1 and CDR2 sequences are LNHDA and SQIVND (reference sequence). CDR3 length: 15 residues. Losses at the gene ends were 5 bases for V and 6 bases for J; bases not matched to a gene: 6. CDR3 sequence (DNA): TGTGCCAGTAGTCCGACTAGCGGGGGTTGGGATACGCAGTATTTT. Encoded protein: CASSPTSGGWDTQYF.

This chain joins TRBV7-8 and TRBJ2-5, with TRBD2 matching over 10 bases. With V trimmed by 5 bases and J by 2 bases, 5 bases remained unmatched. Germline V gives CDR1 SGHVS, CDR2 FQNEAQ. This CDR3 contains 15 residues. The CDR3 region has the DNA TGTGCCAGCAGCACCTGGACTAGCGGACAAGAGACCCAGTACTTC. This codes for CASSTWTSGQETQYF.

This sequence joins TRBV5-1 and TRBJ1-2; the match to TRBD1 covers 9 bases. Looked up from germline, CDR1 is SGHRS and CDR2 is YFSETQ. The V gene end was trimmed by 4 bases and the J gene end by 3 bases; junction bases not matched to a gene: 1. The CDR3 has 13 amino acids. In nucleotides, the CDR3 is TGCGCCAGCAGCAGGACAGGGGACTATGGCTACACCTTC. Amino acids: CASSRTGDYGYTF.

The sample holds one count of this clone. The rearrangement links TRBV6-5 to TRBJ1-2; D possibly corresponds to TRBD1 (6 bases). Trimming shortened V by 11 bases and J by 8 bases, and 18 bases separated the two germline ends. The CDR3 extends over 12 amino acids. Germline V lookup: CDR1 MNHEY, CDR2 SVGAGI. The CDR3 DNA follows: TGTGCCGCAAGCGGGGGGCTTAAAGGCTACACCTTC. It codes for CAASGGLKGYTF.

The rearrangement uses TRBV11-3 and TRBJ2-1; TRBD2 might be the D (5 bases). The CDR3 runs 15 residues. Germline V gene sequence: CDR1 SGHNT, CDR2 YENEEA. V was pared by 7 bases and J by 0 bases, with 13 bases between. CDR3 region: CASTRLTSSYNEQFF. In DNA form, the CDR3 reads TGTGCCAGCACTAGGCTTACTAGCTCCTACAATGAGCAGTTCTTC.

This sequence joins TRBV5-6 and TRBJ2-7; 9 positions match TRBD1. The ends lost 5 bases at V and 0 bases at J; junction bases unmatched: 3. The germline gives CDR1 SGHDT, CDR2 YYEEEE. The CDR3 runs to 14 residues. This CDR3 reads CASRRQGVSYEQYF. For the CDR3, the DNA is TGTGCCAGCAGGAGACAGGGGGTCTCCTACGAGCAGTACTTC.

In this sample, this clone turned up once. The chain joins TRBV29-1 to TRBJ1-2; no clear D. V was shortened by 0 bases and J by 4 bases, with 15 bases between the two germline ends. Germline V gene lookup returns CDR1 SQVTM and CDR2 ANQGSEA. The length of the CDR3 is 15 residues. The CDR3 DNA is TGCAGCGTTGAAGATGATGTGCCCCGGGGCTATGGCTACACCTTC. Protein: CSVEDDVPRGYGYTF.

As DNA, the CDR3 is TGTGCCAGCAGTCCCTCCGGAGTCACTGAAGCTTTCTTT. It codes for CASSPSGVTEAFF. The chain uses TRBV12-3 or TRBV12-4 and TRBJ1-1; D not certain. V was trimmed by 5 bases and J by 4 bases, leaving 11 bases between them. This CDR3 region has 13 residues.

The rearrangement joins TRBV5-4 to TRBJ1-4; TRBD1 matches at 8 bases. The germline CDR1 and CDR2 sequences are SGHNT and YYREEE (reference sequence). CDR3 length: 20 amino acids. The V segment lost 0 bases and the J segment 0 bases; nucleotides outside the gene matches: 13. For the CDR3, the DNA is TGTGCCAGCAGCTTGGTGGTGGGGACAGGTAAGGATTCAACTAATGAAAAACTGTTTTTT. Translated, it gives CASSLVVGTGKDSTNEKLFF. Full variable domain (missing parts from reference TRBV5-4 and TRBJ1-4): ETGVTQSPTHLIKTRGQQVTLRCSSQSGHNTVSWYQQALGQGPQFIFQYYREEENGRGNFPPRFSGLQFPNYSSELNVNALELDDSALYLCASSLVVGTGKDSTNEKLFFGSGTQLSVL.

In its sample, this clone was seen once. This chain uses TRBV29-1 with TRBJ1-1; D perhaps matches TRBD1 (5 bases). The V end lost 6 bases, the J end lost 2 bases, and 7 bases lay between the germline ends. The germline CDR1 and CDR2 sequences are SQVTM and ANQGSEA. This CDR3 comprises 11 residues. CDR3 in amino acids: CSVGLNTEAFF. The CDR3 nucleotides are TGCAGCGTGGGACTTAACACTGAAGCTTTCTTT.

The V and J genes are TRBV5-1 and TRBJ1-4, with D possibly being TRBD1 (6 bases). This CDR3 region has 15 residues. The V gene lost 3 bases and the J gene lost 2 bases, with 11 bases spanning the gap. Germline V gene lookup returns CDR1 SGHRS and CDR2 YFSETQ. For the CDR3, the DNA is TGCGCCAGCAGCTCCATGACAGGTACTAATGAAAAACTGTTTTTT. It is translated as CASSSMTGTNEKLFF.

CDR3 sequence reads: CASSDSGQRGTGELFF. DNA of the CDR3: TGTGCCAGCAGTGACTCCGGACAGAGGGGCACCGGGGAGCTGTTTTTT. The chain employs TRBV6-4 and TRBJ2-2, with a tentative D call TRBD1 (6 bases). V was shortened by 0 bases and J by 4 bases, with 12 bases between the two germline ends. The CDR3 is 16 amino acids. Germline V gene data show CDR1 as MRHNA and CDR2 as SNTAGT.

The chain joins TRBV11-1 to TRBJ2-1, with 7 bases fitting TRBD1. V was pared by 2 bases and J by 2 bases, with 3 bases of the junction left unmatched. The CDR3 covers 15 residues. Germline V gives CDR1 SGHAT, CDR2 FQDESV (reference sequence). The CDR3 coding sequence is TGTGCCAGCAGCTTAAGGACAGGCACCTACAATGAGCAGTTCTTC. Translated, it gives CASSLRTGTYNEQFF.

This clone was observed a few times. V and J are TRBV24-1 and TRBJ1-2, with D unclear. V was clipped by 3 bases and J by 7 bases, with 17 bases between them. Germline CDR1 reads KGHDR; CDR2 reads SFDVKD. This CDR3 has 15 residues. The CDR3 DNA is TGTGCCACCAGTGATGAAGCCCGAGGGCATTTTGGCTACACCTTC. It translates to CATSDEARGHFGYTF.

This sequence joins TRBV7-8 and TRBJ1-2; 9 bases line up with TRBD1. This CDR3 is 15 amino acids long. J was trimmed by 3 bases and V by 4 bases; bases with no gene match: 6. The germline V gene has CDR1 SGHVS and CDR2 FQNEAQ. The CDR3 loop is CASSYTGGLDYGYTF. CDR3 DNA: TGTGCCAGCAGCTATACAGGGGGCTTGGACTATGGCTACACCTTC.

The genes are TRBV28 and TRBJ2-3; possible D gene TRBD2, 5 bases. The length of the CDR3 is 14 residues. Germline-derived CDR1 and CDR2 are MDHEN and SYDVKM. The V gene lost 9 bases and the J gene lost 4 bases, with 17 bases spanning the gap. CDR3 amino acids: CASLSGTRADTQYF. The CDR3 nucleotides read TGTGCCAGTTTATCGGGAACGAGGGCAGATACGCAGTATTTT.